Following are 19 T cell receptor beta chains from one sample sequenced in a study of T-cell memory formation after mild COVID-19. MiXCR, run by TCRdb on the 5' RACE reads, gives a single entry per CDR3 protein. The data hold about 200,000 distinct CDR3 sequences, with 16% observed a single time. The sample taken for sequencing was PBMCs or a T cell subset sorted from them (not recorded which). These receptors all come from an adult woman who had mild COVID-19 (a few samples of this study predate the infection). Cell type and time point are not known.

This CDR3 is CSAESPSLVAEQYF. The CDR3 DNA follows: TGCAGTGCTGAAAGTCCAAGCCTAGTTGCCGAGCAGTACTTC. The chain couples TRBV20-1 to TRBJ2-7; D is unresolved. Trimming cost V 5 bases and J 6 bases, with 20 bases left between them. Looked up from germline, CDR1 is DFQATT and CDR2 is SNEGSKA (reference sequence). The CDR3 extends over 14 amino acids.

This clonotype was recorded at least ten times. The CDR3 region is CASSSYLSDTEAFF. The CDR3 DNA follows: TGTGCCAGCAGTTCCTACCTGTCCGACACTGAAGCTTTCTTT. The V and J genes are TRBV6-5 and TRBJ1-1; D remains ambiguous. This CDR3 contains 14 residues. V was cut by 4 bases and J by 3 bases, with 12 bases left in between. The germline V gene encodes CDR1 MNHEY and CDR2 SVGAGI.

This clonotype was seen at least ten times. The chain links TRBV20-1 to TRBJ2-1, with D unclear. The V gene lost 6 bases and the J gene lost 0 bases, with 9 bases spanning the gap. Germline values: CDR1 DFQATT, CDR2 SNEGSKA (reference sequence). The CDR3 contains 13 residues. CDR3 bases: TGCAGTGCCCACCCTTCCTCCTACAATGAGCAGTTCTTC. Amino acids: CSAHPSSYNEQFF.

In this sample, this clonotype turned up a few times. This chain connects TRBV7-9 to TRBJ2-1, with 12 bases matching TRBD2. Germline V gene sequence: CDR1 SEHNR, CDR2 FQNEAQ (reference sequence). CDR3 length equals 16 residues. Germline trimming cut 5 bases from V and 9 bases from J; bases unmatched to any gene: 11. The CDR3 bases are TGTGCCAGCAGCCTATCTAGCGGGAGGGCCGGAAGTGAGCAGTTCTTC. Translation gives CASSLSSGRAGSEQFF.

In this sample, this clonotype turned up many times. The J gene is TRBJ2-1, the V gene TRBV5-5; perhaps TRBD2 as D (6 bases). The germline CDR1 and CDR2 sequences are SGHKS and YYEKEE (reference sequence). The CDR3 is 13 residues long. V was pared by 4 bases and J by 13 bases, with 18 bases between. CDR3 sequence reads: CASSLGTGPEQFF. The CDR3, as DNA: TGTGCCAGCAGCCTAGGGACTGGGCCGGAACAGTTCTTC.

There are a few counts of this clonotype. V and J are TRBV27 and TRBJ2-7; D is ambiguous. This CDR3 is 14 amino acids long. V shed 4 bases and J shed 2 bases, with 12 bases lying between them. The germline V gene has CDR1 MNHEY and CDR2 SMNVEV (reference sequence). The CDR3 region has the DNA TGTGCCAGCAGTTCCATCGCCTCCACCTACGAGCAGTACTTC. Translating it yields CASSSIASTYEQYF.

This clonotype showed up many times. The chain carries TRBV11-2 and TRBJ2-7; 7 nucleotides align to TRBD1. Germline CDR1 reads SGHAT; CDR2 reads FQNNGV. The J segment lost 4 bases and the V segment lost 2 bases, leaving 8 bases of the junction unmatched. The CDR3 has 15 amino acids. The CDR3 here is CASSLRGGASYEQYF. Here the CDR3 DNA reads TGTGCCAGCAGCTTAAGAGGGGGCGCGTCTTACGAGCAGTACTTC.

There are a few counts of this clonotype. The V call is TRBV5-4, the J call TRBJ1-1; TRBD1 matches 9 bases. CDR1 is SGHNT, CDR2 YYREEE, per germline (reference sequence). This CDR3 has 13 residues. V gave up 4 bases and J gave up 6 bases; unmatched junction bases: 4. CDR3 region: CASSRTGVAEAFF. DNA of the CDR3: TGTGCCAGCAGCAGGACAGGGGTGGCTGAAGCTTTCTTT.

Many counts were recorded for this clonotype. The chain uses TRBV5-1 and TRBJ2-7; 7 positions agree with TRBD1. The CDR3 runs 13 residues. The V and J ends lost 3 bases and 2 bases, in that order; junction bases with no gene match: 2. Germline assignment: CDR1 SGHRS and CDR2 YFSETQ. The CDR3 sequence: CASSWGTAYEQYF. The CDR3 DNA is TGCGCCAGCAGCTGGGGGACAGCCTACGAGCAGTACTTC.

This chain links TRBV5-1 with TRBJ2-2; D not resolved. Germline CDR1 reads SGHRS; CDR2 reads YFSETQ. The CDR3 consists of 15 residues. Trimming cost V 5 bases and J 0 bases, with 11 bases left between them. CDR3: CASSPRAANTGELFF. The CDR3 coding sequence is TGCGCCAGCAGTCCCCGGGCAGCGAACACCGGGGAGCTGTTTTTT.

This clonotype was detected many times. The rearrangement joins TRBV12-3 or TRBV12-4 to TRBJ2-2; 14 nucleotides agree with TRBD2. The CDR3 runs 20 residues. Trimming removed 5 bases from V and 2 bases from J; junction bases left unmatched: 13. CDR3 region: CASSPNPFGLAGGNTGELFF. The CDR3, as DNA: TGTGCCAGCAGTCCCAACCCCTTCGGACTAGCGGGAGGCAACACCGGGGAGCTGTTTTTT.

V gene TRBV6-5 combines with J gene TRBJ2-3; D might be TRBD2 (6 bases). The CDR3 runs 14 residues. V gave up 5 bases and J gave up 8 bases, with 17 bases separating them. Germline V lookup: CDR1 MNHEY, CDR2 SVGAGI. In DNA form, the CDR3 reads TGTGCCAGCAGTCCCGGGGGATTGATCGCTACGCAGTATTTT. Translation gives CASSPGGLIATQYF.

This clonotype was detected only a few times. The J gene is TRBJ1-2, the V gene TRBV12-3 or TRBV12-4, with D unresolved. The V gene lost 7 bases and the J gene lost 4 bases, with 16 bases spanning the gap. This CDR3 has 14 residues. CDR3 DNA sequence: TGTGCCAGCACCGCCGGCTCTTTCCCCTATGGCTACACCTTC. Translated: CASTAGSFPYGYTF.

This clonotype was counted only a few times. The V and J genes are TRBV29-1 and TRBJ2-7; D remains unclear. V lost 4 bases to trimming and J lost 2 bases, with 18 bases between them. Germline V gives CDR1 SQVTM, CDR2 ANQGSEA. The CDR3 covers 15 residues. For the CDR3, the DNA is TGCAGCGTTGCAATCGGTATTCACAGAACCTACGAGCAGTACTTC. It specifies CSVAIGIHRTYEQYF.

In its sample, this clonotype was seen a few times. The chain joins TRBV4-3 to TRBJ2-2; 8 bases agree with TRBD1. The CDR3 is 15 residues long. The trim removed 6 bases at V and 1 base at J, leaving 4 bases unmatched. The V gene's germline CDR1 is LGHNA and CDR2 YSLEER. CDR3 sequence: CASSDRGVNTGELFF. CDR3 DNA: TGCGCCAGCAGTGACAGGGGCGTGAACACCGGGGAGCTGTTTTTT.

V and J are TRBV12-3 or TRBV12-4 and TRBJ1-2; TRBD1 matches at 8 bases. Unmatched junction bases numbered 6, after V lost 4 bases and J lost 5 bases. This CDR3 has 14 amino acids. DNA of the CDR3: TGTGCCAGCAGTTCGCAGGGGGCGCGATATGGCTACACCTTC. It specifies CASSSQGARYGYTF.

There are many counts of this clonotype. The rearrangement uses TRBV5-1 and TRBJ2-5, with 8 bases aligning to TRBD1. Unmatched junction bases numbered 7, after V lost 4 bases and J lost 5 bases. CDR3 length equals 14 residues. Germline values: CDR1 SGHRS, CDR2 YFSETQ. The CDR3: CASSAWTGRETQYF. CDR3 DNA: TGCGCCAGCAGCGCGTGGACAGGGCGTGAGACCCAGTACTTC.

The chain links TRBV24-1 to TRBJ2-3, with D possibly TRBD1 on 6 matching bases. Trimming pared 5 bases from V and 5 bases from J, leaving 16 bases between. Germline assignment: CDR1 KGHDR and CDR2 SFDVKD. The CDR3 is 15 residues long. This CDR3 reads CATSGRGQKGDTQYF. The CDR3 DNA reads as TGTGCCACCAGTGGTAGAGGACAGAAGGGAGATACGCAGTATTTT.

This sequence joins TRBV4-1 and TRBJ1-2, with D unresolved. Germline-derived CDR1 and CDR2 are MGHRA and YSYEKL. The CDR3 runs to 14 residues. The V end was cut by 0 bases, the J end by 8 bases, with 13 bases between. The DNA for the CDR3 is TGCGCCAGCAGCCAAGATCGTTTCCCCGAGGGCTACACCTTC. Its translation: CASSQDRFPEGYTF.